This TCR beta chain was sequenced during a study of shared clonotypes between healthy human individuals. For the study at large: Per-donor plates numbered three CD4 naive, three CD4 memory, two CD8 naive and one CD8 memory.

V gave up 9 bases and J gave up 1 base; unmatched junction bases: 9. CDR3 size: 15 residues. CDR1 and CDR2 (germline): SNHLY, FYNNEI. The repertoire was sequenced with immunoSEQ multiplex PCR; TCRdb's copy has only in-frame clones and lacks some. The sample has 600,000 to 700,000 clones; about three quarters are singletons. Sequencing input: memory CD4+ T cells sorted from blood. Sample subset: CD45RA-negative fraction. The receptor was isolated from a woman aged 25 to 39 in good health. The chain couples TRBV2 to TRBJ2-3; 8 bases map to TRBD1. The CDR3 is CARDAGGTGTDTQYF. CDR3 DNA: TGTGCCAGAGACGCAGGGGGCACGGGCACAGATACGCAGTATTTT. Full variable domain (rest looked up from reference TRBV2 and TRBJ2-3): EPEVTQTPSHQVTQMGQEVILRCVPISNHLYFYWYRQILGQKVEFLVSFYNNEISEKSEIFDDQFSVERPDGSNFTLKIRSTKLEDSAMYFCARDAGGTGTDTQYFGPGTRLTVL.